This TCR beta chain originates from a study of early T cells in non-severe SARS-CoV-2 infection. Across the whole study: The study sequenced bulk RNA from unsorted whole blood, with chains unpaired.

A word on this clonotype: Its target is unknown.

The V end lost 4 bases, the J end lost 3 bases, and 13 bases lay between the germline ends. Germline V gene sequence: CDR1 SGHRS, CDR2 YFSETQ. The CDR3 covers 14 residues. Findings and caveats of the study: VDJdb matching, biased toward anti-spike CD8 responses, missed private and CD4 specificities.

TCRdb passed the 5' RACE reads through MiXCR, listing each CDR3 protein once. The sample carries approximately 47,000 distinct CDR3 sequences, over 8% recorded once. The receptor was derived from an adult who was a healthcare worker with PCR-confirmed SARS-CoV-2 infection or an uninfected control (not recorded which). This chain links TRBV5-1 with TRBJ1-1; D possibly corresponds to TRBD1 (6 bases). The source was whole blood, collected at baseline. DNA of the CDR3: TGCGCCAGCAGCCGGACCAGGGGCGACACTGAAGCTTTCTTT. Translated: CASSRTRGDTEAFF.